This TCR beta chain comes out of a study of OX40 agonist ivuxolimab in advanced cancers. Across the study: Patients were treated with ivuxolimab, an agonistic anti-OX40 (CD134) antibody. Study-wide findings and caveats: Expansion of clones was among the lowest in partial responders at 0.1-3.0 mg/kg.

This CDR3 region has 13 residues. Looked up from germline, CDR1 is ENHRY and CDR2 is SYGVKD. Trimming removed 11 bases from V and 0 bases from J, with 13 bases in between. About this clone itself: Antigen specificity is unknown.

This table comes from immunoSEQ multiplex PCR, and its TCRdb copy is limited to in-frame clones, with some not included. Of more than 100,000 clones listed, just over 90% are singletons. V usage is TRBV10-3 and J usage is TRBJ1-1; D gene uncertain. The sample here was CD4+ or CD8+ T cells sorted from blood, taken in a trial of the OX40 agonist ivuxolimab. This clonotype was sampled from an adult with an advanced solid tumor such as melanoma, head and neck, liver or kidney cancer. The CDR3 sequence: CAVSSTMNTEAFF. The CDR3 region has the DNA TGTGCCGTTTCATCAACAATGAACACTGAAGCTTTCTTT.